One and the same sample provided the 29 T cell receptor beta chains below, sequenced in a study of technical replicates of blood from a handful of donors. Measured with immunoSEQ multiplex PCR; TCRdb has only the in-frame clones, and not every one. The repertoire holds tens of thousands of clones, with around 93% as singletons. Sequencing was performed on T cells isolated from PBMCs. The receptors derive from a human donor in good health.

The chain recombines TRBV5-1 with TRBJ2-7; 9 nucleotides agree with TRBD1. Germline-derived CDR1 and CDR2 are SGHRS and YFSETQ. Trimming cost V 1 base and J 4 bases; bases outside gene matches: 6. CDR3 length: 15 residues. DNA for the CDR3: TGCGCCAGCAGCTTGCGACAGGGGGTCGATTACGAGCAGTACTTC. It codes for CASSLRQGVDYEQYF.

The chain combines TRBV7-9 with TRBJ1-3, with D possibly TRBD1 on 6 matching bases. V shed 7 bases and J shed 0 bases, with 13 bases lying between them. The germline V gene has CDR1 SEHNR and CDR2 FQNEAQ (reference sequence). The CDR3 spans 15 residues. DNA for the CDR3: TGTGCCAGCATCGACGGGGACATCTCTGGAAACACCATATATTTT. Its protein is CASIDGDISGNTIYF. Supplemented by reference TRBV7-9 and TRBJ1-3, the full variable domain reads DTGVSQNPRHKITKRGQNVTFRCDPISEHNRLYWYRQTLGQGPEFLTYFQNEAQLEKSRLLSDRFSAERPKGSFSTLEIQRTEQGDSAMYLCASIDGDISGNTIYFGEGSWLTVV.

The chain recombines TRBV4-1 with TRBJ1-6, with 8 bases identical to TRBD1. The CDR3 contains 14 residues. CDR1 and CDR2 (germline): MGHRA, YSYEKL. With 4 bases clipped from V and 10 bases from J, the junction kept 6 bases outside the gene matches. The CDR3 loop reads CASSRTGIVSPLHF. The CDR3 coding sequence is TGCGCCAGCAGCCGGACAGGGATAGTCTCACCCCTCCACTTT.

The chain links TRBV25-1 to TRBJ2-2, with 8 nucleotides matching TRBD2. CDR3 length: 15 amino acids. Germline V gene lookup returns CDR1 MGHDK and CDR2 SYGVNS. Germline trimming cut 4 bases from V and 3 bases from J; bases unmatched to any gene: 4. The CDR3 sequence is CASSAAGGYTGELFF. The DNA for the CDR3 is TGTGCCAGCAGTGCCGCGGGGGGCTACACCGGGGAGCTGTTTTTT.

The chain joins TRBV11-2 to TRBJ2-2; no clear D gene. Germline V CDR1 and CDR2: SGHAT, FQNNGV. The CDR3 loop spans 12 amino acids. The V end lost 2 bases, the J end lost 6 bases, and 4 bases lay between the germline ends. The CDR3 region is CASSLHPGELFF. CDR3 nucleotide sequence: TGTGCCAGCAGCTTACATCCCGGGGAGCTGTTTTTT. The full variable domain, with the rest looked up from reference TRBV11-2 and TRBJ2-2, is EAGVAQSPRYKIIEKRQSVAFWCNPISGHATLYWYQQILGQGPKLLIQFQNNGVVDDSQLPKDRFSAERLKGVDSTLKIQPAKLEDSAVYLCASSLHPGELFFGEGSRLTVL.

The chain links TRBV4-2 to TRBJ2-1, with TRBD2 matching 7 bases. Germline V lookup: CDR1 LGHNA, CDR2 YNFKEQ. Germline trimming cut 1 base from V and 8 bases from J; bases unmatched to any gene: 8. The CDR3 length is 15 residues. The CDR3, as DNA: TGTGCCAGCAGCCAAGTCGAGCTAGCGGACCATGAGCAGTTCTTC. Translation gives CASSQVELADHEQFF.

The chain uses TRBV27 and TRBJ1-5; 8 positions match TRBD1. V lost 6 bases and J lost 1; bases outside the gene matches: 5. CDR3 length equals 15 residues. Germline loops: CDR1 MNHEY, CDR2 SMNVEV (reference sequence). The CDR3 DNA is TGTGCCAGCAGGTACCGGACAGGGAGCAATCAGCCCCAGCATTTT. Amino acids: CASRYRTGSNQPQHF.

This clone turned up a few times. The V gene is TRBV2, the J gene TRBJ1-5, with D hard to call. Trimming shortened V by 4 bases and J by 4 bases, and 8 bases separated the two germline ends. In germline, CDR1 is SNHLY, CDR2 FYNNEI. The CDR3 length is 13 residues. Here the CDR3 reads CASSGERNQPQHF. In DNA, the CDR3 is TGTGCCAGCAGTGGGGAGCGTAATCAGCCCCAGCATTTT.

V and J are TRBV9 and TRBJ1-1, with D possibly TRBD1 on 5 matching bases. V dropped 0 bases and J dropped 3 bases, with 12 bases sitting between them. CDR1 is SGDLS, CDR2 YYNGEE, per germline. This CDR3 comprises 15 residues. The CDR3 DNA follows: TGTGCCAGCAGCGTAGAGGTAAGGGGCGACACTGAAGCTTTCTTT. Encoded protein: CASSVEVRGDTEAFF.

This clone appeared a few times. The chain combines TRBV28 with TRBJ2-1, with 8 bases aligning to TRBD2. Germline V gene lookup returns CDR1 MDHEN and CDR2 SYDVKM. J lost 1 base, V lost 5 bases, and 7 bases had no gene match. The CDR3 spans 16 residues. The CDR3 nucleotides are TGTGCCAGCAGTGCACAGGGACTAGTTTCCTACAATGAGCAGTTCTTC. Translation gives CASSAQGLVSYNEQFF.

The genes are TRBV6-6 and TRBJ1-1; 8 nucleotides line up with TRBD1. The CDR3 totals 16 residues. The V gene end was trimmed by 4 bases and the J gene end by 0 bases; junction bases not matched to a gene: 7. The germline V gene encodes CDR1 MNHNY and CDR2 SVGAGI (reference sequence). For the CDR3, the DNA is TGTGCCAGCAGTTCCGGACAGGGTTTACTGAACACTGAAGCTTTCTTT. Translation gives CASSSGQGLLNTEAFF.

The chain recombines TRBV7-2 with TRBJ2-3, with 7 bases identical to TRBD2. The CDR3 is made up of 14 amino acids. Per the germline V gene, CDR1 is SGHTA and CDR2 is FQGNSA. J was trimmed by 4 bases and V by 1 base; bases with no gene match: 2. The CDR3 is CASSLGLAPDTQYF. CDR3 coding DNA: TGTGCCAGCAGCTTAGGACTAGCCCCAGATACGCAGTATTTT.

CDR3 nucleotides: TGTGCCAGCAGCTTATCCTATCTAGCAGAAAACAATGAGCAGTTCTTC. Encoded protein: CASSLSYLAENNEQFF. The rearrangement links TRBV7-6 to TRBJ2-1, with a tentative D call TRBD2 (5 bases). In germline, CDR1 is SGHVS, CDR2 FNYEAQ. There are 16 residues in the CDR3. Trimming shortened V by 2 bases and J by 5 bases, and 16 bases separated the two germline ends.

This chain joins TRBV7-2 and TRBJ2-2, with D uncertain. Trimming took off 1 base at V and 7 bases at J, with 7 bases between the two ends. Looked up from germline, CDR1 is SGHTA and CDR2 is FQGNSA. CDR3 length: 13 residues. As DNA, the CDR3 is TGTGCCAGCAGCTTAGGCGAAATCGGGGAGCTGTTTTTT. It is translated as CASSLGEIGELFF.

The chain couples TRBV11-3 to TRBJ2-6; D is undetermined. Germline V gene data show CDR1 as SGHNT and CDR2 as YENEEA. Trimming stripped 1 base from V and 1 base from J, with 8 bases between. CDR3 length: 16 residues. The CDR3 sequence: CASSLGQWSGANVLTF. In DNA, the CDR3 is TGTGCCAGCAGCTTAGGGCAGTGGTCTGGGGCCAACGTCCTGACTTTC.

The CDR3 here is CASMGEVETQYF. CDR3 coding DNA: TGCGCCAGCATGGGTGAGGTGGAGACCCAGTACTTC. The chain links TRBV10-2 to TRBJ2-5; D remains unclear. The CDR3 has 12 amino acids. Germline V CDR1 and CDR2: WSHSY, SAAADI. Trimming stripped 7 bases from V and 5 bases from J, with 11 bases between.

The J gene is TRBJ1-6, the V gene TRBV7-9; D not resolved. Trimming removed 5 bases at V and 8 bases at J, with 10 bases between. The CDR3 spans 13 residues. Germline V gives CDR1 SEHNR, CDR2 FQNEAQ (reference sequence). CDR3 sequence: CASSQGRDSPLHF. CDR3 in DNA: TGTGCCAGCAGCCAAGGCCGGGATTCACCCCTCCACTTT.

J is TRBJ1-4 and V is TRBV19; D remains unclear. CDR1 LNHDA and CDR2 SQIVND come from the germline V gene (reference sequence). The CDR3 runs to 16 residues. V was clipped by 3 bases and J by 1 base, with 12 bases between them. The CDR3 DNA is TGTGCCAGTAGTATTAGGAGGCGGCTAACTAATGAAAAACTGTTTTTT. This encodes CASSIRRRLTNEKLFF.

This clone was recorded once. The CDR3 reads CASSAGLAGSTDTQYF. Here the CDR3 DNA reads TGTGCCAGCAGCGCAGGACTAGCGGGGAGCACAGATACGCAGTATTTT. The genes are TRBV5-4 and TRBJ2-3, with 12 bases aligning to TRBD2. The CDR3 has 16 amino acids. Trimming took 4 bases from V and 0 from J; bases not matched to a gene: 3. Germline-derived CDR1 and CDR2 are SGHNT and YYREEE (reference sequence).

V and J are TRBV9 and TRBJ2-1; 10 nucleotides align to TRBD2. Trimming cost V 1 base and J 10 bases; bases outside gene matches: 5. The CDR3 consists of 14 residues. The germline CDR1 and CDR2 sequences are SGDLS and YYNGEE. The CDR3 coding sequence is TGTGCCAGCAGCGTAAAGCCGGGACTAGCGGAGCAGTTCTTC. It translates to CASSVKPGLAEQFF.

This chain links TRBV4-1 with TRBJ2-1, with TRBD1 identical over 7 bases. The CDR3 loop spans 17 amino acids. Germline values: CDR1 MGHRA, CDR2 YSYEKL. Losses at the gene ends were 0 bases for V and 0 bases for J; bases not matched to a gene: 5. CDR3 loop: CASSQDKGASSYNEQFF. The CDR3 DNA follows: TGCGCCAGCAGCCAAGATAAGGGGGCGAGCTCCTACAATGAGCAGTTCTTC.

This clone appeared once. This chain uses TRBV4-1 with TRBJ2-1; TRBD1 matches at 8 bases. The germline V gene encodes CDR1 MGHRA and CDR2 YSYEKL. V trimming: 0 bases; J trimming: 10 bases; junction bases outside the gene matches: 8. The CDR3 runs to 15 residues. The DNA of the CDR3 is TGCGCCAGCAGCCAAGACAGGGGGCCATCCAGGGAGCAGTTCTTC. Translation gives CASSQDRGPSREQFF.

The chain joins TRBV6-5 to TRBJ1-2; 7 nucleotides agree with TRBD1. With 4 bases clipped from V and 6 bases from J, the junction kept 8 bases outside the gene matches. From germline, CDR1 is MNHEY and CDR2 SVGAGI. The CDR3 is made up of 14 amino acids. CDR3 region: CASSSTGVRNGYTF. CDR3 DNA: TGTGCCAGCAGTTCCACAGGGGTGAGGAATGGCTACACCTTC.

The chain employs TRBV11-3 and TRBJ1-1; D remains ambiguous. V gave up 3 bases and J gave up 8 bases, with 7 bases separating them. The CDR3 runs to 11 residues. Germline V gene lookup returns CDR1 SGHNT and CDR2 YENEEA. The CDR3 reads CASSLRKEAFF. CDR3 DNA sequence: TGTGCCAGCAGCTTGAGAAAAGAAGCTTTCTTT. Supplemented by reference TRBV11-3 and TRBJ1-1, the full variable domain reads EAGVVQSPRYKIIEKKQPVAFWCNPISGHNTLYWYLQNLGQGPELLIRYENEEAVDDSQLPKDRFSAERLKGVDSTLKIQPAELGDSAVYLCASSLRKEAFFGQGTRLTVV.

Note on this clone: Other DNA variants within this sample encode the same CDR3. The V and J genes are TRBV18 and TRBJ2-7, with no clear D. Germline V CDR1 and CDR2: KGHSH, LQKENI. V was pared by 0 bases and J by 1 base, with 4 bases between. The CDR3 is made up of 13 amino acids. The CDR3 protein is CASSPPSSYEQYF. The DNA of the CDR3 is TGTGCCAGCTCACCACCGTCGTCCTACGAGCAGTACTTC.

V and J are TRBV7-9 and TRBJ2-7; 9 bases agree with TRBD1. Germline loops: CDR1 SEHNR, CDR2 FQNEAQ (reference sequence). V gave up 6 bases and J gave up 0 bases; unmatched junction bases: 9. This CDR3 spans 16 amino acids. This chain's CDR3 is CASSHPGQGDSYEQYF. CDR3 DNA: TGTGCCAGCAGTCACCCGGGACAGGGAGACTCCTACGAGCAGTACTTC.

This CDR3 is CASSFSWGATF. CDR3 DNA: TGTGCCAGCAGTTTTTCTTGGGGAGCCACCTTC. The V call is TRBV28, the J call TRBJ1-2; no definite D call. The germline V and J ends were trimmed by 3 bases and 13 bases, with 12 bases remaining between them. Germline V lookup: CDR1 MDHEN, CDR2 SYDVKM. This CDR3 contains 11 residues.

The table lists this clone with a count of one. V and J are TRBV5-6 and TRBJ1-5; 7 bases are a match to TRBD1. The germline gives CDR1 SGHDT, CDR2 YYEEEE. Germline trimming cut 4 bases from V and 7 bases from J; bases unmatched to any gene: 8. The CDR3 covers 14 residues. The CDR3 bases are TGTGCCAGCAGCGCAAACAGGGGCCAACAGCCCCAGCATTTT. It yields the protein CASSANRGQQPQHF. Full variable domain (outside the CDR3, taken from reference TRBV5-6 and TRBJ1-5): DAGVTQSPTHLIKTRGQQVTLRCSPKSGHDTVSWYQQALGQGPQFIFQYYEEEERQRGNFPDRFSGHQFPNYSSELNVNALLLGDSALYLCASSANRGQQPQHFGDGTRLSIL.

The DNA of the CDR3 is TGCGCCAGCAGCCAAGATTTGTCTAGCGGGGCTCTGAGGCCCACAGATACGCAGTATTTT. This sequence encodes CASSQDLSSGALRPTDTQYF. The J gene is TRBJ2-3, the V gene TRBV4-1; 9 nucleotides match TRBD2. The CDR3 contains 20 residues. Looked up from germline, CDR1 is MGHRA and CDR2 is YSYEKL. V lost 0 bases and J lost 2; bases outside the gene matches: 15.